What follows are 26 T cell receptor beta chains derived from one specimen sequenced in a study of blood T cell repertoires in COVID-19. Libraries were prepared by immunoSEQ multiplex PCR; TCRdb keeps only in-frame clonotypes and omits some of them. The sample lists about 130,000 clones; 84% were seen once. Input material: peripheral blood. These receptor sequences come from a human donor in a cohort sampled during active COVID-19.

The V and J genes are TRBV19 and TRBJ1-4; D uncertain. The CDR3 contains 15 residues. The germline V gene encodes CDR1 LNHDA and CDR2 SQIVND (reference sequence). The V end lost 7 bases, the J end lost 8 bases, and 20 bases lay between the germline ends. The CDR3 nucleotides are TGTGCCAGTACCCCCACCTTGCCAAGAGAGGAAAAACTGTTTTTT. Amino acid sequence: CASTPTLPREEKLFF.

The V gene is TRBV7-8, the J gene TRBJ1-5; D gene ambiguous. Looked up from germline, CDR1 is SGHVS and CDR2 is FQNEAQ. This CDR3 has 16 amino acids. The germline V and J ends were trimmed by 2 bases and 6 bases, with 17 bases remaining between them. The CDR3 nucleotides are TGTGCCAGCAGCTTACAAGGGCGGGGTGTCGGTCAGCCCCAGCATTTT. It translates to CASSLQGRGVGQPQHF.

This clone has only one observation. V gene TRBV3-1 (or the pseudogene TRBV3-2) combines with J gene TRBJ2-2; 12 nucleotides agree with TRBD2. CDR1 LGHDT and CDR2 YNNKEL come from the germline V gene (reference sequence). V lost 4 bases, J lost 4 bases, and 4 bases stayed unmatched. This CDR3 spans 16 amino acids. DNA for the CDR3: TGTGCCAGCAGCCTGAGGACTAGCGGGGTCACCGGGGAGCTGTTTTTT. It translates to CASSLRTSGVTGELFF.

V usage is TRBV25-1 and J usage is TRBJ1-3, with D possibly TRBD1 on 6 matching bases. CDR3 length: 14 amino acids. Per germline, CDR1 MGHDK and CDR2 SYGVNS. Trimming removed 3 bases at V and 2 bases at J, with 8 bases between. The CDR3 sequence: CASSDRGAGNTIYF. In DNA form, the CDR3 reads TGTGCCAGCAGTGACAGGGGTGCTGGAAACACCATATATTTT.

The V gene is TRBV5-4, the J gene TRBJ2-6; D remains unclear. V was pared by 3 bases and J by 2 bases, with 15 bases between. The CDR3 has 17 residues. Per the germline V gene, CDR1 is SGHNT and CDR2 is YYREEE (reference sequence). The CDR3 is CASSSDPRSTGANVLTF. CDR3 DNA sequence: TGTGCCAGCAGCTCTGACCCCCGGAGTACTGGGGCCAACGTCCTGACTTTC.

This clone was counted ten times or more. The chain uses TRBV11-3 and TRBJ2-7, with 8 bases that match TRBD1. V shed 5 bases and J 1 base; nucleotides not matched to a gene: 4. This CDR3 has 14 residues. The germline gives CDR1 SGHNT, CDR2 YENEEA. CDR3 sequence: CASSPGQGSYEQYF. For the CDR3, the DNA is TGTGCCAGCAGCCCAGGACAGGGTTCCTACGAGCAGTACTTC. The full variable domain, its missing parts supplied by reference TRBV11-3 and TRBJ2-7, is EAGVVQSPRYKIIEKKQPVAFWCNPISGHNTLYWYLQNLGQGPELLIRYENEEAVDDSQLPKDRFSAERLKGVDSTLKIQPAELGDSAVYLCASSPGQGSYEQYFGPGTRLTVT.

The rearrangement links TRBV7-8 to TRBJ2-3; TRBD2 aligns across 9 bases. The germline V gene encodes CDR1 SGHVS and CDR2 FQNEAQ. Unmatched junction bases numbered 15, after V lost 5 bases and J lost 0 bases. The CDR3 has 19 amino acids. The CDR3 loop is CASSQLAGVRLSSTDTQYF. CDR3 coding DNA: TGTGCCAGCAGCCAACTAGCGGGCGTGCGCCTTTCTAGCACAGATACGCAGTATTTT.

This clone was seen just once. Sequence at one end of the junction differs from germline and may be a read error. The J gene is TRBJ2-7, the V gene TRBV5-4, with D possibly matching TRBD1 (5 bases). The CDR3 is made up of 14 amino acids. CDR1 and CDR2 (germline): SGHNT, YYREEE (reference sequence). Here the CDR3 reads CASSLEGPSSEQYF. For the CDR3, the DNA is TGTGCCAGCAGCTTGGAGGGGCCCTCCTCCGAGCAGTACTTC.

The chain recombines TRBV6-6 with TRBJ2-7, with D maybe TRBD1 (5 bases). Trimming pared 2 bases from V and 6 bases from J, leaving 5 bases between. This CDR3 comprises 11 residues. CDR1 is MNHNY, CDR2 SVGAGI, per germline (reference sequence). The CDR3 here is CASSYRGEQYF. CDR3 DNA: TGTGCCAGCAGTTACAGGGGCGAGCAGTACTTC.

The chain uses TRBV4-2 and TRBJ1-2; 10 bases match TRBD1. The V gene's germline CDR1 is LGHNA and CDR2 YNFKEQ. Losses at the gene ends were 1 base for V and 7 bases for J; bases not matched to a gene: 12. There are 17 residues in the CDR3. CDR3 nucleotides: TGTGCCAGCAGCCAAGGTGGGACAGGGGTTGGGTTCGGTGGCTACACCTTC. Translating it yields CASSQGGTGVGFGGYTF.

The chain is built from TRBV5-5 and TRBJ2-3, with TRBD1 identical over 9 bases. With 4 bases clipped from V and 4 bases from J, the junction kept 4 bases outside the gene matches. The germline gives CDR1 SGHKS, CDR2 YYEKEE (reference sequence). This CDR3 is 14 amino acids long. The CDR3 DNA reads TGTGCCAGCAGCGGGACAGGGAGCGCAGATACGCAGTATTTT. It translates to CASSGTGSADTQYF.

This clone was counted a single time. The chain couples TRBV29-1 to TRBJ1-5; D possibly corresponds to TRBD1 (5 bases). The CDR3 is 13 amino acids. CDR1 is SQVTM, CDR2 ANQGSEA, per germline. Between the trimmed V and J ends, which lost 4 bases and 6 bases, there was a span of 13 bases. The CDR3 is CSVAGSSLQPQHF. The CDR3 DNA is TGCAGCGTTGCAGGGTCTTCTCTTCAGCCCCAGCATTTT.

J is TRBJ1-2 and V is TRBV19, with TRBD1 matching over 12 bases. CDR1 is LNHDA and CDR2 is SQIVND in the germline V gene (reference sequence). The length of the CDR3 is 14 residues. Unmatched junction bases numbered 4, after V lost 4 bases and J lost 7 bases. CDR3 in amino acids: CASSRDRGLVGYTF. The DNA for the CDR3 is TGTGCCAGTAGTAGGGACAGGGGGCTGGTTGGCTACACCTTC.

The V and J genes are TRBV27 and TRBJ2-3; possibly TRBD1 for D (6 bases). Germline V gives CDR1 MNHEY, CDR2 SMNVEV (reference sequence). CDR3 length equals 15 residues. V was cut by 4 bases and J by 1 base, with 12 bases left in between. The CDR3 nucleotides are TGTGCCAGCAGTTCCCGACAGGCCCGCACAGATACGCAGTATTTT. This sequence encodes CASSSRQARTDTQYF.

J is TRBJ2-6 and V is TRBV5-4; D gene uncertain. The CDR3 is 16 residues long. Germline loops: CDR1 SGHNT, CDR2 YYREEE (reference sequence). V lost 4 bases to trimming and J lost 4 bases, with 15 bases between them. Here the CDR3 DNA reads TGTGCCAGCAGCCCCGGTGTGCGTACCGGGGCCAACGTCCTGACTTTC. Protein product: CASSPGVRTGANVLTF.

This chain links TRBV2 with TRBJ1-2; TRBD1 might be the D (6 bases). From germline, CDR1 is SNHLY and CDR2 FYNNEI. This CDR3 is built from 15 residues. The V and J ends lost 8 bases and 6 bases respectively, with 22 bases between them. The CDR3 DNA reads TGTGCCAGCGGAGACCGGGACATCCCAGGAGATGGCTACACCTTC. Translated, it gives CASGDRDIPGDGYTF.

The chain joins TRBV6-5 to TRBJ1-6, with TRBD1 matching over 9 bases. The V gene's germline CDR1 is MNHEY and CDR2 SVGAGI. The CDR3 covers 15 residues. The V segment lost 6 bases and the J segment 8 bases; nucleotides outside the gene matches: 8. CDR3 in DNA: TGTGCCAGCAGCCCGCAGGGACAGGGTTATTCACCCCTCCACTTT. This encodes CASSPQGQGYSPLHF.

J is TRBJ1-6 and V is TRBV5-5, with D tentatively TRBD1 (5 bases). This CDR3 spans 14 amino acids. The germline V and J ends were trimmed by 4 bases and 14 bases, with 19 bases remaining between them. Germline CDR1 reads SGHKS; CDR2 reads YYEKEE (reference sequence). The CDR3 region is CASSPPWDYQALHF. CDR3 DNA sequence: TGTGCCAGCAGCCCCCCCTGGGACTATCAGGCCCTCCACTTT.

The chain recombines TRBV11-2 with TRBJ1-6; 7 nucleotides match TRBD1. Germline assignment: CDR1 SGHAT and CDR2 FQNNGV. With V trimmed by 0 bases and J by 7 bases, 12 bases remained unmatched. The CDR3 covers 18 residues. The CDR3 loop reads CASSLEGGQPLRNSPLHF. DNA for the CDR3: TGTGCCAGCAGCTTAGAGGGGGGACAGCCACTCAGGAATTCACCCCTCCACTTT.

This clone appeared a few times. The chain links TRBV7-9 to TRBJ2-3; 10 nucleotides align to TRBD2. V dropped 1 base and J dropped 2; count of bases not matched to a gene: 9. The CDR3 covers 18 residues. Germline CDR1 reads SEHNR; CDR2 reads FQNEAQ (reference sequence). The CDR3 spells CASSLGLAGALITDTQYF. CDR3 in DNA: TGTGCCAGCAGCTTAGGTCTAGCGGGGGCCCTGATCACAGATACGCAGTATTTT.

V and J are TRBV5-6 and TRBJ1-2, with TRBD1 matching 9 bases. J lost 2 bases, V lost 2 bases, and 13 bases had no gene match. CDR3 size: 18 residues. Germline lookup yields CDR1 SGHDT and CDR2 YYEEEE. The CDR3, as DNA: TGTGCCAGCAGCTTACGGGTGGGGACAGGGACAGGGAACTATGGCTACACCTTC. Translating it yields CASSLRVGTGTGNYGYTF.

V is TRBV5-6 and J is TRBJ2-7; 8 bases align to TRBD2. This CDR3 contains 16 residues. Germline assignment: CDR1 SGHDT and CDR2 YYEEEE. Trimming took 0 bases from V and 7 from J; bases not matched to a gene: 12. The CDR3 loop reads CASSLGKVAGFKEQYF. For the CDR3, the DNA is TGTGCCAGCAGCTTGGGTAAGGTAGCGGGGTTTAAAGAGCAGTACTTC. Filled out from reference TRBV5-6 and TRBJ2-7, the complete variable domain reads DAGVTQSPTHLIKTRGQQVTLRCSPKSGHDTVSWYQQALGQGPQFIFQYYEEEERQRGNFPDRFSGHQFPNYSSELNVNALLLGDSALYLCASSLGKVAGFKEQYFGPGTRLTVT.

The rearrangement links TRBV2 to TRBJ2-3; TRBD2 matches 11 bases. Trimming removed 5 bases from V and 1 base from J; junction bases left unmatched: 5. Germline assignment: CDR1 SNHLY and CDR2 FYNNEI. This CDR3 spans 16 amino acids. The CDR3 nucleotides read TGTGCCAGCAGTCAAAAGACTAGCGGGGGCACAGATACGCAGTATTTT. This gives the protein CASSQKTSGGTDTQYF. The whole variable domain, remainder taken from reference TRBV2 and TRBJ2-3, is EPEVTQTPSHQVTQMGQEVILRCVPISNHLYFYWYRQILGQKVEFLVSFYNNEISEKSEIFDDQFSVERPDGSNFTLKIRSTKLEDSAMYFCASSQKTSGGTDTQYFGPGTRLTVL.

The V gene is TRBV11-3, the J gene TRBJ2-7; TRBD2 is a possible D gene (5 bases). V lost 5 bases, J lost 5 bases, and 10 bases lay in between. Looked up from germline, CDR1 is SGHNT and CDR2 is YENEEA. The CDR3 spans 12 residues. Here the CDR3 DNA reads TGTGCCAGCAGCCCTGGAGGCGACGAGCAGTACTTC. It is translated as CASSPGGDEQYF. Full variable domain (remainder filled in from reference TRBV11-3 and TRBJ2-7): EAGVVQSPRYKIIEKKQPVAFWCNPISGHNTLYWYLQNLGQGPELLIRYENEEAVDDSQLPKDRFSAERLKGVDSTLKIQPAELGDSAVYLCASSPGGDEQYFGPGTRLTVT.

The V gene is TRBV24-1, the J gene TRBJ2-1; D is possibly TRBD1 (6 bases). The CDR3 sequence is 15 residues long. Germline loops: CDR1 KGHDR, CDR2 SFDVKD. With 5 bases removed from V and 1 base from J, the gap between germline ends came to 11 bases. The CDR3 DNA reads TGTGCCACCAGTGCGGGGACAAATTCCTACAATGAGCAGTTCTTC. It translates to CATSAGTNSYNEQFF.

Within the sample, this clone is medium-sized. The chain is built from TRBV15 and TRBJ2-7, with D possibly matching TRBD1 (6 bases). The CDR3 contains 14 residues. CDR1 LNHNV and CDR2 YYDKDF come from the germline V gene (reference sequence). V gave up 0 bases and J gave up 3 bases, with 9 bases separating them. As DNA, the CDR3 is TGTGCCACCAGCAGAGATCAGGGGAACTACGAGCAGTACTTC. This codes for CATSRDQGNYEQYF.